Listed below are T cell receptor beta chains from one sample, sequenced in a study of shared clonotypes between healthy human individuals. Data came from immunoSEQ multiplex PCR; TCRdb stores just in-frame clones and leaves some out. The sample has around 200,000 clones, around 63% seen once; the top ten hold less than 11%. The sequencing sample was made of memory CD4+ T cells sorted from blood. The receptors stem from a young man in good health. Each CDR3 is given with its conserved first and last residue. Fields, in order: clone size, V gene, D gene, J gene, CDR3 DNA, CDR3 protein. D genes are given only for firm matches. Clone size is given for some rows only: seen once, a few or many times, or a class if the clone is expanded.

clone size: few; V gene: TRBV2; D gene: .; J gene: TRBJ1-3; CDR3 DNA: TGTGCCAGCAGTGATTCAGGGCGCTCTGGAAACACCATATATTTT; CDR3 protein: CASSDSGRSGNTIYF
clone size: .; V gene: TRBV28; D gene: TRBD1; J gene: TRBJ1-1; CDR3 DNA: TGTGCCAGCAGGGTGACAGGGGGAGTTAGAACTGAAGCTTTCTTT; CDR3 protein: CASRVTGGVRTEAFF
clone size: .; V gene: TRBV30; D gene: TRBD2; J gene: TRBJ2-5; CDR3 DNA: TGTGCCTGGAGTGTAGGGACTAGCGGGGAGACCCAGTACTTC; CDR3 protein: CAWSVGTSGETQYF
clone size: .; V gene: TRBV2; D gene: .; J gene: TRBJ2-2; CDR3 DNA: TGTGCCAGCAGCTCACCTAGGGGCCGGAACACCGGGGAGCTGTTTTTT; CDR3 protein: CASSSPRGRNTGELFF
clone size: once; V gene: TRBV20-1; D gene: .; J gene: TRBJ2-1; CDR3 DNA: TGCAGTGCTAGAGCCAACCGCGAGCAGTTCTTC; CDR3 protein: CSARANREQFF
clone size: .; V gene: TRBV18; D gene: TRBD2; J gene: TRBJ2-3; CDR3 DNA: TGTGCCAGCTCACCGGTAGCGGGAAGCACAGATACGCAGTATTTT; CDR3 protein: CASSPVAGSTDTQYF
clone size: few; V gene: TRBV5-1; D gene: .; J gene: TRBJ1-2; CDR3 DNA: TGCGCCAGCAGCTTGGGGGAGGGCTATGGCTACACCTTC; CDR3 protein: CASSLGEGYGYTF
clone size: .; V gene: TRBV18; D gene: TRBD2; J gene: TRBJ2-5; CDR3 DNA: TGTGCCAGCTCACCCGGCGGGAGGCAGACCCAGTACTTC; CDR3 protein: CASSPGGRQTQYF
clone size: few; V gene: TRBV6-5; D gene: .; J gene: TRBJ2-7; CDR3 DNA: TGTGCCAGCCGACGGCAGGGCGCCTCCTACGAGCAGTACTTC; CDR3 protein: CASRRQGASYEQYF
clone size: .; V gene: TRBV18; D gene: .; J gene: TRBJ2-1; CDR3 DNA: TGTGCCAGCTCACCACCGTCGATCTACAATGAGCAGTTCTTC; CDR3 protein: CASSPPSIYNEQFF
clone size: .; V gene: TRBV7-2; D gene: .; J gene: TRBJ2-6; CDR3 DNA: TGTGCCAGCAGCCCGGAGAGATGGGGTCGGTCTGGGGCCAACGTCCTGACTTTC; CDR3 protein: CASSPERWGRSGANVLTF
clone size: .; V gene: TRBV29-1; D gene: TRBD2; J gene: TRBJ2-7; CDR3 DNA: TGCAGCGTTGAAGGGGGTAGCGGGAGCACCGAGCAGTACTTC; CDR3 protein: CSVEGGSGSTEQYF
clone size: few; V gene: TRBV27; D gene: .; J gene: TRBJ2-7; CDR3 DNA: TGTGCCAGCAGTTCCAGTATTGGTCCCTACGAGCAGTACTTC; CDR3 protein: CASSSSIGPYEQYF
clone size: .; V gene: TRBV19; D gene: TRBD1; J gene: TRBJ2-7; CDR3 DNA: TGTGCCAGTAGTATTCCCAGGGGGCGGTCCTACGAGCAGTACTTC; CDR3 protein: CASSIPRGRSYEQYF
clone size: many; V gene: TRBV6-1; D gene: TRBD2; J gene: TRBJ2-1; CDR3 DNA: TGTGCCAGCAGTAGAACTAGCGGGAGATTAGGTGAGCAGTTCTTC; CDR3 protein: CASSRTSGRLGEQFF
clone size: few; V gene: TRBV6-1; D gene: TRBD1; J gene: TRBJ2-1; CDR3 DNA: TGTGCCGGGTGGTCAGGACAGGGGTGGAATGAGCAGTTCTTC; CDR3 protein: CAGWSGQGWNEQFF
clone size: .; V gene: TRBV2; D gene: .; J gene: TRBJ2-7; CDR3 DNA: TGTGCCAGCAGTGAAAGCTTCTACGAGCAGTACTTC; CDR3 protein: CASSESFYEQYF
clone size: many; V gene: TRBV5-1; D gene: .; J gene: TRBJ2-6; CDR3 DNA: TGCGCCAGCAGCTTAGGATCTGGGGCCAACGTCCTGACTTTC; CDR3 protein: CASSLGSGANVLTF
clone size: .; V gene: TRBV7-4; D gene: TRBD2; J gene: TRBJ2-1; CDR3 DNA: TGTGCCAGCAGGCCCCCAGGGAGGGGTACGTACAATGAGCAGTTCTTC; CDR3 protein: CASRPPGRGTYNEQFF
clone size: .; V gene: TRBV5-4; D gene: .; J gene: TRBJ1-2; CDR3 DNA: TGTGCCAGCAGCTTGGAACAGAGATATGGCTACACCTTC; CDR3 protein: CASSLEQRYGYTF
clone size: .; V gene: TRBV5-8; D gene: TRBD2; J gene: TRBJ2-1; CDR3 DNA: TGTGCCAGCGGGCGACTAGCGGGATTTGAGCAGTTCTTC; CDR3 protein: CASGRLAGFEQFF
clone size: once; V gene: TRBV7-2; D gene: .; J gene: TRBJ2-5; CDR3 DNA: TGTGCCAGCAGCCACCAAAGAGGGGAACAAGAGACCCAGTACTTC; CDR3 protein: CASSHQRGEQETQYF
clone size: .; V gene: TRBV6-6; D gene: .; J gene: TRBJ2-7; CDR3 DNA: TGTGCCAGCTCTCCAAACTACGAGCAGTACTTC; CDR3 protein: CASSPNYEQYF
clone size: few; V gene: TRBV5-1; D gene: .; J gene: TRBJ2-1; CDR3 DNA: TGCGCCAGCAGTGAGGGTAAGGGGACCGCCATCGGCAATGAGCAGTTCTTC; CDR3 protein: CASSEGKGTAIGNEQFF
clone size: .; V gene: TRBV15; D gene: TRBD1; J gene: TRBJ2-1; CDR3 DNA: TGTGCCACCAGCAGAGATAGGACAGGGATATACAATGAGCAGTTCTTC; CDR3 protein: CATSRDRTGIYNEQFF
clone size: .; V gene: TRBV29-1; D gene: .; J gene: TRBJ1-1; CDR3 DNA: TGCAGCGTTAGCGGGCTTCGTAATCACGCTGAAGCTTTCTTT; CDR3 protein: CSVSGLRNHAEAFF
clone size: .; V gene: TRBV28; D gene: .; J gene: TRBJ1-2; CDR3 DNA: TGTGCCAGCAGTACCTTGCGAAGGGGGGCAAATAGAGGCTACACCTTC; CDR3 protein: CASSTLRRGANRGYTF
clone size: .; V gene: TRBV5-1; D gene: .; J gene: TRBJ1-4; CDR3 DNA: TGCGCCAGCAGCTTGGGCGACGCGGATGAAAAACTGTTTTTT; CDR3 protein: CASSLGDADEKLFF
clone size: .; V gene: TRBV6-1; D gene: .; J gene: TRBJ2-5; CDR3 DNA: TGTGCCAGCAGTGAAGCTTTCGGCCGCGGCCCCCAGGGTCAGACCCAGTACTTC; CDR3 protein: CASSEAFGRGPQGQTQYF
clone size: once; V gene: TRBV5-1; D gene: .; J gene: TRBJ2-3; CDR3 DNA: TGCGCCAGCAGCTCCGGCAGCACAGATACGCAGTATTTT; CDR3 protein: CASSSGSTDTQYF
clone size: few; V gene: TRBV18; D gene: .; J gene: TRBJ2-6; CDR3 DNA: TGTGCCAGCTCACCATTGGGCTCTGGGGCCAACGTCCTGACTTTC; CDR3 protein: CASSPLGSGANVLTF
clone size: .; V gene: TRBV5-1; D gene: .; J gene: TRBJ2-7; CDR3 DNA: TGCGCCAGCAGCGAGCAGACGGGCTCCTACGAGCAGTACTTC; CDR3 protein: CASSEQTGSYEQYF
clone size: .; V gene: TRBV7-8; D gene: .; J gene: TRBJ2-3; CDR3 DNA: TGTGCCAGCAGCCCGAAAGGGAGTAGGAGCACAGATACGCAGTATTTT; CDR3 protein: CASSPKGSRSTDTQYF